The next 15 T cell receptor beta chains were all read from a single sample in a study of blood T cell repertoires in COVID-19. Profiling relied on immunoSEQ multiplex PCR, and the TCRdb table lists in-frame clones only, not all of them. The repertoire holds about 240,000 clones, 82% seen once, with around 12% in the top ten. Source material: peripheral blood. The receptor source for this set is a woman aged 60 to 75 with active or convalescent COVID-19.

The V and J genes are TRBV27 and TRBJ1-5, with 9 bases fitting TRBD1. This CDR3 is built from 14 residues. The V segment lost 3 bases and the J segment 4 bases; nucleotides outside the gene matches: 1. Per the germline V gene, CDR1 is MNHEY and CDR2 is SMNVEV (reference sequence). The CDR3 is CASSFGQGNQPQHF. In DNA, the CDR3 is TGTGCCAGCAGTTTTGGACAGGGGAATCAGCCCCAGCATTTT.

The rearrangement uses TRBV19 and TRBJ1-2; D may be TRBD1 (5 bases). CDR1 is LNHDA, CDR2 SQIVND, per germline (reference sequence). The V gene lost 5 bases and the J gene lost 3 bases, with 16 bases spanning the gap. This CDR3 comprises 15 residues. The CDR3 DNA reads TGTGCCAGTAGTCCCCTCGGGGGAATCCACTATGGCTACACCTTC. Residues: CASSPLGGIHYGYTF.

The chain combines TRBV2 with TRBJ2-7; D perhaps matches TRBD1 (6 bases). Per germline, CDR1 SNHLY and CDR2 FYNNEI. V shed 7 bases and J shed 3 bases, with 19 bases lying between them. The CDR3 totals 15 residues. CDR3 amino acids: CASIQDRISIYEQYF. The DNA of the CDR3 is TGTGCCAGCATTCAAGACAGGATAAGTATCTACGAGCAGTACTTC. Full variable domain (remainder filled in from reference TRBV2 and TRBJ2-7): EPEVTQTPSHQVTQMGQEVILRCVPISNHLYFYWYRQILGQKVEFLVSFYNNEISEKSEIFDDQFSVERPDGSNFTLKIRSTKLEDSAMYFCASIQDRISIYEQYFGPGTRLTVT.

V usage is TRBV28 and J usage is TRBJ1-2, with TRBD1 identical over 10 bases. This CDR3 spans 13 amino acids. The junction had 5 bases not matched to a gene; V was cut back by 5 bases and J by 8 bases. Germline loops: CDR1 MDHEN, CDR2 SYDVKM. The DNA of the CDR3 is TGTGCCAGCAGTAGACAGGGGGCGCGGGGCTACACCTTC. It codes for CASSRQGARGYTF.

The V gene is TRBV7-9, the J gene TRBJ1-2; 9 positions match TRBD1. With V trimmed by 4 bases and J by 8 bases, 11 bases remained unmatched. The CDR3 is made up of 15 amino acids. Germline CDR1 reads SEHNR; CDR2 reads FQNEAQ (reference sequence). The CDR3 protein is CASSSPGQGSVGYTF. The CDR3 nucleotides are TGTGCCAGCAGCTCACCGGGACAGGGATCTGTCGGCTACACCTTC.

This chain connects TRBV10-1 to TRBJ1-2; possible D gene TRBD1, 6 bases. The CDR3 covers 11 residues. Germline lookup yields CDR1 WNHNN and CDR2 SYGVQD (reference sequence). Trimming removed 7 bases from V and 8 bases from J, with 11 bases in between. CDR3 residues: CASKHRDGYTF. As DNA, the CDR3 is TGCGCCAGCAAGCACAGGGACGGCTACACCTTC.

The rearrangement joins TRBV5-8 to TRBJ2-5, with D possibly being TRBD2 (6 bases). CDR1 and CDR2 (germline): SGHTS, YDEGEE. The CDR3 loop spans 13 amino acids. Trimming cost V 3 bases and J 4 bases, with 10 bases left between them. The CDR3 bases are TGTGCCAGCAGCTGGGGGGTCCCAGAGACCCAGTACTTC. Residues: CASSWGVPETQYF. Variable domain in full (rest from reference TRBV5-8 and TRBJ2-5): EAGVTQSPTHLIKTRGQQATLRCSPISGHTSVYWYQQALGLGLQFLLWYDEGEERNRGNFPPRFSGRQFPNYSSELNVNALELEDSALYLCASSWGVPETQYFGPGTRLLVL.

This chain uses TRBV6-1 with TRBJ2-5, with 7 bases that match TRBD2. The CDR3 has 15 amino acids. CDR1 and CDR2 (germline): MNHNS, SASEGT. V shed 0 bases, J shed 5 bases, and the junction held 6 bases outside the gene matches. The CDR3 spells CASSEAVLGGETQYF. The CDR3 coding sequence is TGTGCCAGCAGTGAAGCGGTTCTCGGGGGGGAGACCCAGTACTTC.

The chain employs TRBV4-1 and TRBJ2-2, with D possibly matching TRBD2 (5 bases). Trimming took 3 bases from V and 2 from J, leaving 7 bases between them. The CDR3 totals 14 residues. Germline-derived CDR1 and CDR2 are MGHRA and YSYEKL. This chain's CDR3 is CASSHRLNTGELFF. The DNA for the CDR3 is TGCGCCAGCAGCCACCGACTAAACACCGGGGAGCTGTTTTTT.

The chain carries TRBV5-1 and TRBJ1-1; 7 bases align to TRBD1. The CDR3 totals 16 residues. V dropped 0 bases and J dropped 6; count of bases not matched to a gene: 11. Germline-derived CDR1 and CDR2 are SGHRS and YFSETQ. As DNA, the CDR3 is TGCGCCAGCAGCTTGGTGGCAGGGGGTAGGAGGGCTGAAGCTTTCTTT. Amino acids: CASSLVAGGRRAEAFF.

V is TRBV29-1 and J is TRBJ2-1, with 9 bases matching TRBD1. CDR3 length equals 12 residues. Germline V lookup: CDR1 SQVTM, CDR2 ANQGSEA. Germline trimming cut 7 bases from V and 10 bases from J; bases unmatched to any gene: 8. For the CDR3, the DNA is TGCAGCGCCGGGACAGGGCAAATGGAGCAGTTCTTC. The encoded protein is CSAGTGQMEQFF.

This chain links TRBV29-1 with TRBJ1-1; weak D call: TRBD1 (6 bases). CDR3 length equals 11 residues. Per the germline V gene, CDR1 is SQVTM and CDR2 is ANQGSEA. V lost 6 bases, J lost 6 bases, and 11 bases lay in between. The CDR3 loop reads CSVDRTAEAFF. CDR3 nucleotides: TGCAGCGTGGACCGGACAGCTGAAGCTTTCTTT.

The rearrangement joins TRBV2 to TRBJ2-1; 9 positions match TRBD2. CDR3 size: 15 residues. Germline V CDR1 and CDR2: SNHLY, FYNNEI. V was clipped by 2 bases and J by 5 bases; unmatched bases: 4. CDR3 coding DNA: TGTGCCAGCAGTGAACGGCTAGCGGGGAACAATGAGCAGTTCTTC. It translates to CASSERLAGNNEQFF. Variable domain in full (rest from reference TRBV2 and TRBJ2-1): EPEVTQTPSHQVTQMGQEVILRCVPISNHLYFYWYRQILGQKVEFLVSFYNNEISEKSEIFDDQFSVERPDGSNFTLKIRSTKLEDSAMYFCASSERLAGNNEQFFGPGTRLTVL.

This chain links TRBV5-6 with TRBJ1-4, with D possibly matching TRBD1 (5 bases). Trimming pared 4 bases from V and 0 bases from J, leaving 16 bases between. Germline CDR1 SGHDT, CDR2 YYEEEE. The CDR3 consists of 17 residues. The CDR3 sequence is CASSLIRQSSTNEKLFF. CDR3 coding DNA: TGTGCCAGCAGCCTCATCCGACAGTCATCAACTAATGAAAAACTGTTTTTT.

CDR3 coding DNA: TGTGCCAGCACCCGTCTTAGCGGGGGCCCCCAAGAGACCCAGTACTTC. This gives the protein CASTRLSGGPQETQYF. V is TRBV5-6 and J is TRBJ2-5; the match to TRBD2 covers 9 bases. The J segment lost 1 base and the V segment lost 6 bases, leaving 10 bases of the junction unmatched. Germline V lookup: CDR1 SGHDT, CDR2 YYEEEE. This CDR3 contains 16 residues.